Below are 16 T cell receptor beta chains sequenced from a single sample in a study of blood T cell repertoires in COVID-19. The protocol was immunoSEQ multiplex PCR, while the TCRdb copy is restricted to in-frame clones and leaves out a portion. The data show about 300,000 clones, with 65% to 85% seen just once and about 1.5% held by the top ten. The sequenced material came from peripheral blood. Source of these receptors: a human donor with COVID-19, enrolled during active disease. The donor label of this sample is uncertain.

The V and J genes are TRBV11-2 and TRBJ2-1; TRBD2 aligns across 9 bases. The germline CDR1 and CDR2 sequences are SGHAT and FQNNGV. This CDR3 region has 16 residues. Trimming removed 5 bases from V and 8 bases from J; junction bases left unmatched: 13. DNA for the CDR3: TGTGCCAGCAGCCCATTCTGGCGGGAGGGTAGGGATGAGCAGTTCTTC. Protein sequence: CASSPFWREGRDEQFF.

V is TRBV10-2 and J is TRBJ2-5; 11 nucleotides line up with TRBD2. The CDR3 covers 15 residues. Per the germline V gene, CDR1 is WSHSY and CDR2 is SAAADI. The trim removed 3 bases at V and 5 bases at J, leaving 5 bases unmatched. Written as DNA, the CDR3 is TGCGCCAGCAGTGACGGACTAGCGGGCCCGGAGACCCAGTACTTC. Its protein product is CASSDGLAGPETQYF.

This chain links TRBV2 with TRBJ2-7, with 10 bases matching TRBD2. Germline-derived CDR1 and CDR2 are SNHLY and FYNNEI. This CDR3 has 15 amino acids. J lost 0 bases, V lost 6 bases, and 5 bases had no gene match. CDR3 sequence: CASRTLAGSSYEQYF. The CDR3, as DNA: TGTGCCAGCAGGACACTAGCGGGAAGCTCCTACGAGCAGTACTTC.

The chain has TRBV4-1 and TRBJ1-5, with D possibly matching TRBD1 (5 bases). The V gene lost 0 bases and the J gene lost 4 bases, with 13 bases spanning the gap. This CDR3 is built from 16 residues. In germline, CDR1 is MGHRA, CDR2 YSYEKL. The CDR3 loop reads CASSQEKVAGNQPQHF. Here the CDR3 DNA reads TGCGCCAGCAGCCAAGAAAAGGTGGCAGGGAATCAGCCCCAGCATTTT.

The CDR3 DNA follows: TGTGCCAGCAAATGGCTTAGCACAGATACGCAGTATTTT. This codes for CASKWLSTDTQYF. This sequence joins TRBV6-5 and TRBJ2-3, with D hard to call. V was trimmed by 7 bases and J by 0 bases, leaving 8 bases between them. The CDR3 is 13 amino acids. Germline CDR1 is MNHEY and CDR2 is SVGAGI.

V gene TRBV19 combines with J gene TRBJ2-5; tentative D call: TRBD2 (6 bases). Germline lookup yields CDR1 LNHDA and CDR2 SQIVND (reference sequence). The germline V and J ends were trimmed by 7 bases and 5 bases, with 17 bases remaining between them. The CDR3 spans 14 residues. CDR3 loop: CASKFGGVGETQYF. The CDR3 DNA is TGTGCCAGTAAGTTCGGGGGAGTCGGCGAGACCCAGTACTTC. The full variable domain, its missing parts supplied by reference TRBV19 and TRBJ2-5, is DGGITQSPKYLFRKEGQNVTLSCEQNLNHDAMYWYRQDPGQGLRLIYYSQIVNDFQKGDIAEGYSVSREKKESFPLTVTSAQKNPTAFYLCASKFGGVGETQYFGPGTRLLVL.

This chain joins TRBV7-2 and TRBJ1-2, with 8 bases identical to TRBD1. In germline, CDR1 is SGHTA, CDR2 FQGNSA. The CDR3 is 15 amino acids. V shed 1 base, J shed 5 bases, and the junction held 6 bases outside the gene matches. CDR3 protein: CASSLVLQGAYGYTF. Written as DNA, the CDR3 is TGTGCCAGCAGCTTAGTTCTGCAGGGGGCTTATGGCTACACCTTC.

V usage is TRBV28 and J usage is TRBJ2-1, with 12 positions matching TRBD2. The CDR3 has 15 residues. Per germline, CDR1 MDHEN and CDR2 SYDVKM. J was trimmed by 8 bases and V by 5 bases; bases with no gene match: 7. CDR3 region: CASSQRLAGVYEQFF. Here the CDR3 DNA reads TGTGCCAGCAGTCAGAGACTAGCGGGAGTCTATGAGCAGTTCTTC.

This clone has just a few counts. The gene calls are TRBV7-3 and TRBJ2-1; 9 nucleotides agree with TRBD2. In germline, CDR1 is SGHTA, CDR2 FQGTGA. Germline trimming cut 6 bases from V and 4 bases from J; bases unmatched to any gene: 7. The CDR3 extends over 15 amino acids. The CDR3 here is CASRGTSGLYNEQFF. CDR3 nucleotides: TGTGCCAGCAGAGGTACTAGCGGGCTGTACAATGAGCAGTTCTTC.

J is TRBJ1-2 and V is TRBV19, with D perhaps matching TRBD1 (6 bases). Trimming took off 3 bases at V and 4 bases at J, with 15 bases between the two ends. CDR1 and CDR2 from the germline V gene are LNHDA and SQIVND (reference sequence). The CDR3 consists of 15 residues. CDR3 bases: TGTGCCAGTAGTATTAACAGGGCATCTGGCTATGGCTACACCTTC. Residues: CASSINRASGYGYTF.

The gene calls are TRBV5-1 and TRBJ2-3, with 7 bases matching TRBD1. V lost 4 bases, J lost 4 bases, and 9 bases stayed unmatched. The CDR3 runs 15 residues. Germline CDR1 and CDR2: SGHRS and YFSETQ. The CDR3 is CASSATGVEADTQYF. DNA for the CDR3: TGCGCCAGCAGCGCCACAGGGGTCGAAGCAGATACGCAGTATTTT.

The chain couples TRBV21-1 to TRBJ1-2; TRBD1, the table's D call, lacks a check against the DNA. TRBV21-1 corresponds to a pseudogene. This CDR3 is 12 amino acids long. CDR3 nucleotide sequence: TGTGCCAGCAACCCCCGTGGGCTGGGCTACACCTTC. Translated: CASNPRGLGYTF.

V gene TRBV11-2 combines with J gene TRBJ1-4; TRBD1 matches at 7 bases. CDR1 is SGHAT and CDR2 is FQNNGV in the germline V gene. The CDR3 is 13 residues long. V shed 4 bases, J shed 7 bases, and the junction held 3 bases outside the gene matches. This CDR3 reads CASSSHRGEKLFF. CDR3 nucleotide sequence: TGTGCCAGCAGCTCGCACAGGGGTGAAAAACTGTTTTTT. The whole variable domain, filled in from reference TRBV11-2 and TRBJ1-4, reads EAGVAQSPRYKIIEKRQSVAFWCNPISGHATLYWYQQILGQGPKLLIQFQNNGVVDDSQLPKDRFSAERLKGVDSTLKIQPAKLEDSAVYLCASSSHRGEKLFFGSGTQLSVL.

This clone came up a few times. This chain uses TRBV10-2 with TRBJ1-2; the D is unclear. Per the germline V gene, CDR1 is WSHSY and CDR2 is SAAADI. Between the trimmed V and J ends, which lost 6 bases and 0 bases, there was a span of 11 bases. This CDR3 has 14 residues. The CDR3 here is CASSPSGANYGYTF. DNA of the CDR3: TGCGCCAGCAGCCCTAGCGGGGCTAACTATGGCTACACCTTC.

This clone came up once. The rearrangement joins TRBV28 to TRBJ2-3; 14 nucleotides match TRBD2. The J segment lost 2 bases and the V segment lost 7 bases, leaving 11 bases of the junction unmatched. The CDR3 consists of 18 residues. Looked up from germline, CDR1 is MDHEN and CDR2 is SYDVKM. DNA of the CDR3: TGTGCCAGCATTCGCCGGGGACTAGCGGGAGTCCCCACAGATACGCAGTATTTT. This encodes CASIRRGLAGVPTDTQYF.

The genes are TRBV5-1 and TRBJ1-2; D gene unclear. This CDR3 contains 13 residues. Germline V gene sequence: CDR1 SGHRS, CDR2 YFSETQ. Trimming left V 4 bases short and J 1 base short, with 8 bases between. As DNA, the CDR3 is TGCGCCAGCAGCGACGGGAATAACTATGGCTACACCTTC. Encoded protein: CASSDGNNYGYTF.